Each of the 20 T cell receptor beta chains below was sequenced from the same sample in a study of graft-versus-host responses after intestinal transplantation. Graft material was processed, releasing intraepithelial and lamina propria lymphocytes. Profiling relied on immunoSEQ multiplex PCR, and the TCRdb table lists in-frame clones only, not all of them. The sample includes 15,000 to 20,000 clones, around 72% of them seen just once. The sequencing used ileum tissue, collected 20 days after intestinal transplant. These receptors all stem from a human patient who received an intestinal transplant, so some T cells may come from the graft donor.

A word on this clone: The same CDR3 is also encoded by other DNA sequences in this sample. The rearrangement uses TRBV19 and TRBJ2-7; tentative D call: TRBD2 (6 bases). Germline V gene lookup returns CDR1 LNHDA and CDR2 SQIVND (reference sequence). The CDR3 is 14 amino acids. The ends were cut back, 5 bases at V and 0 bases at J, with 11 bases in the middle. The CDR3 protein is CASSSGLASYEQYF. The DNA of the CDR3 is TGTGCCAGTAGTTCGGGACTGGCCTCCTACGAGCAGTACTTC.

The CDR3 nucleotides are TGTGCCAGCAGTTCCTCCGGGACTAGCGGGATCCACAATGAGCAGTTCTTC. Residues: CASSSSGTSGIHNEQFF. V is TRBV28 and J is TRBJ2-1; TRBD2 aligns across 13 bases. The V segment lost 4 bases and the J segment 5 bases; nucleotides outside the gene matches: 8. CDR1 is MDHEN and CDR2 is SYDVKM in the germline V gene. This CDR3 is 17 amino acids long.

The rearrangement uses TRBV4-3 and TRBJ2-1; D is undetermined. The CDR3 covers 11 residues. Trimming removed 6 bases at V and 4 bases at J, with 4 bases between. Germline CDR1 is LGHNA and CDR2 is YSLEER. For the CDR3, the DNA is TGCGCCAGCAGACTTTACAATGAGCAGTTCTTC. This codes for CASRLYNEQFF.

Here the CDR3 DNA reads TGTGCCAGTAGCCCAGGGGGAAAACTGTTTTTT. Protein sequence: CASSPGGKLFF. The gene calls are TRBV19 and TRBJ1-4; 7 bases are a match to TRBD1. With 6 bases clipped from V and 10 bases from J, the junction kept 2 bases outside the gene matches. Germline CDR1 LNHDA, CDR2 SQIVND (reference sequence). The CDR3 is 11 amino acids.

This chain uses TRBV7-7 with TRBJ1-4, with a possible D match to TRBD1 (5 bases). V was cut by 5 bases and J by 12 bases, with 16 bases left in between. Per germline, CDR1 SSHAT and CDR2 FNYEAQ (reference sequence). The CDR3 covers 13 residues. CDR3 loop: CASSHKIGGELFF. CDR3 bases: TGTGCCAGCAGCCACAAAATCGGGGGGGAACTGTTTTTT. The entire variable domain, with the rest obtained from reference TRBV7-7 and TRBJ1-4, is as follows: GAGVSQSPRYKVTKRGQDVTLRCDPISSHATLYWYQQALGQGPEFLTYFNYEAQPDKSGLPSDRFSAERPEGSISTLTIQRTEQRDSAMYRCASSHKIGGELFFGSGTQLSVL.

This chain joins TRBV20-1 and TRBJ1-2; D not certain. The germline CDR1 and CDR2 sequences are DFQATT and SNEGSKA (reference sequence). The CDR3 totals 11 residues. Deletions cut 5 bases from V and 2 bases from J, with 6 bases between. CDR3 DNA sequence: TGCAGTGCTGGGGAGAACTATGGCTACACCTTC. Its translation is CSAGENYGYTF.

This rearrangement joins TRBV28 to TRBJ2-1; D is unresolved. Per the germline V gene, CDR1 is MDHEN and CDR2 is SYDVKM. V lost 2 bases, J lost 0 bases, and 11 bases lay in between. This CDR3 has 16 residues. The CDR3 is CASSLPASGSYNEQFF. DNA for the CDR3: TGTGCCAGCAGTTTACCCGCCTCCGGCTCCTACAATGAGCAGTTCTTC.

This rearrangement joins TRBV10-3 to TRBJ1-2, with a tentative D call TRBD1 (6 bases). Germline values: CDR1 ENHRY, CDR2 SYGVKD. The CDR3 is 11 residues long. The V end was cut by 5 bases, the J end by 9 bases, with 10 bases between. The CDR3 sequence: CAISQGSRYTF. CDR3 DNA sequence: TGTGCCATCAGTCAGGGGTCTCGCTACACCTTC.

This clone was detected only a few times. The genes are TRBV4-2 and TRBJ2-7; D is perhaps TRBD2 (5 bases). The V gene lost 0 bases and the J gene lost 0 bases, with 9 bases spanning the gap. The CDR3 sequence is 15 residues long. CDR1 LGHNA and CDR2 YNFKEQ come from the germline V gene. The CDR3 protein is CASSQEDFSSYEQYF. CDR3 DNA sequence: TGTGCCAGCAGCCAAGAGGACTTTAGCTCCTACGAGCAGTACTTC.

The sample holds one count of this clone. J is TRBJ2-5 and V is TRBV10-1, with a possible D match to TRBD2 (5 bases). Germline V lookup: CDR1 WNHNN, CDR2 SYGVQD (reference sequence). The CDR3 runs to 14 residues. The V end was cut by 1 base, the J end by 2 bases, with 8 bases between. CDR3 nucleotides: TGCGCCAGCAGTGAGTACCAGCGGCAAGAGACCCAGTACTTC. Amino acids: CASSEYQRQETQYF.

This clone appeared a few times. The CDR3 coding sequence is TGCGCCAGCAGTGAGTCGACTAGCGGGGAGTACAATGAGCAGTTCTTC. This translates into CASSESTSGEYNEQFF. The chain employs TRBV10-1 and TRBJ2-1, with 11 bases aligning to TRBD2. The junction had 2 bases not matched to a gene; V was cut back by 0 bases and J by 4 bases. Germline CDR1 is WNHNN and CDR2 is SYGVQD (reference sequence). This CDR3 has 16 residues.

The chain carries TRBV5-1 and TRBJ1-4; D is undetermined. Between the trimmed V and J ends, which lost 1 base and 10 bases, there was a span of 20 bases. CDR1 SGHRS and CDR2 YFSETQ come from the germline V gene. The CDR3 consists of 16 residues. The CDR3 region has the DNA TGCGCCAGCAGCTTGCGTATCGGATTCGGGGTTGGAAAACTGTTTTTT. This translates into CASSLRIGFGVGKLFF.

In this sample, this clone turned up a few times. The chain has TRBV6-5 and TRBJ2-1, with TRBD2 as a possible D gene (6 bases). The CDR3 consists of 13 residues. The V end lost 2 bases, the J end lost 6 bases, and 8 bases lay between the germline ends. Per the germline V gene, CDR1 is MNHEY and CDR2 is SVGAGI. CDR3 sequence: CASSYGLFNEQFF. The CDR3 nucleotides read TGTGCCAGCAGTTACGGACTATTCAATGAGCAGTTCTTC.

This clone has a single count. The J gene is TRBJ1-3, the V gene TRBV20-1, with D perhaps matching TRBD1 (5 bases). This CDR3 is built from 11 residues. Germline V gene data show CDR1 as DFQATT and CDR2 as SNEGSKA (reference sequence). V dropped 5 bases and J dropped 9 bases, with 11 bases sitting between them. The CDR3 loop is CSAASGVTIYF. The DNA for the CDR3 is TGCAGTGCTGCCTCGGGGGTCACCATATATTTT.

This rearrangement joins TRBV9 to TRBJ2-5; 8 bases line up with TRBD1. There are 15 residues in the CDR3. V was clipped by 2 bases and J by 2 bases; unmatched bases: 5. Germline-derived CDR1 and CDR2 are SGDLS and YYNGEE. CDR3 protein: CASSVGQGPQETQYF. The CDR3, as DNA: TGTGCCAGCAGCGTCGGACAGGGCCCACAAGAGACCCAGTACTTC.

CDR3 sequence: CASSFGRTGGVGGYTF. CDR3 bases: TGTGCCAGCAGTTTCGGACGGACAGGAGGGGTTGGTGGCTACACCTTC. This rearrangement joins TRBV27 to TRBJ1-2, with 7 bases fitting TRBD1. The CDR3 is 16 residues long. Germline CDR1 and CDR2: MNHEY and SMNVEV (reference sequence). Germline trimming cut 3 bases from V and 7 bases from J; bases unmatched to any gene: 14.

This clone has a handful of counts. V usage is TRBV6-1 and J usage is TRBJ1-5; 9 nucleotides match TRBD1. CDR3 size: 14 residues. Germline loops: CDR1 MNHNS, CDR2 SASEGT. The J segment lost 5 bases and the V segment lost 5 bases, leaving 4 bases of the junction unmatched. The CDR3 region is CASSQGTGYQPQHF. As DNA, the CDR3 is TGTGCCAGCAGTCAGGGGACAGGGTATCAGCCCCAGCATTTT.

This clone was seen a handful of times. The V gene is TRBV4-1, the J gene TRBJ2-1; 9 bases map to TRBD2. V was pared by 0 bases and J by 4 bases, with 7 bases of the junction left unmatched. The germline gives CDR1 MGHRA, CDR2 YSYEKL. CDR3 size: 17 residues. CDR3 sequence: CASSQDIGLAGYNEQFF. The CDR3 DNA reads as TGCGCCAGCAGCCAAGATATTGGGCTAGCGGGATACAATGAGCAGTTCTTC.

This clone was recorded a few times. The V call is TRBV6-1, the J call TRBJ1-2; a possible D gene is TRBD1 (6 bases). Trimming shortened V by 7 bases and J by 0 bases, and 18 bases separated the two germline ends. Germline V CDR1 and CDR2: MNHNS, SASEGT. The CDR3 is 16 residues long. The CDR3 here is CASIEIDRSANYGYTF. The CDR3, as DNA: TGTGCCAGCATTGAGATTGACAGGTCGGCTAACTATGGCTACACCTTC.

V gene TRBV19 combines with J gene TRBJ1-5; D unresolved. The germline CDR1 and CDR2 sequences are LNHDA and SQIVND (reference sequence). The CDR3 sequence is 12 residues long. Trimming stripped 10 bases from V and 9 bases from J, with 16 bases between. CDR3 DNA: TGTGCCATAGGAGACTCCTTGGGGCCCCAGCATTTT. Amino acids: CAIGDSLGPQHF.